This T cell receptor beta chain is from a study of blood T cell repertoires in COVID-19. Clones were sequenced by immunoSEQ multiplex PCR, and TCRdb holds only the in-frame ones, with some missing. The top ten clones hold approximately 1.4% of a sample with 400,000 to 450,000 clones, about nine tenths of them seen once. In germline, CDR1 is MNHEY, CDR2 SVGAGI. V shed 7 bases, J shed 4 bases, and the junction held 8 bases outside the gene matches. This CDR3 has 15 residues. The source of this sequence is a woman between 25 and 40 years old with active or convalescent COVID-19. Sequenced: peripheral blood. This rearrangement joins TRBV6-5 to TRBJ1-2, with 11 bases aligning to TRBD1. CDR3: CASTTRDRGIYGYTF. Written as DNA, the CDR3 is TGTGCCAGCACTACCCGGGACAGGGGGATCTATGGCTACACCTTC.